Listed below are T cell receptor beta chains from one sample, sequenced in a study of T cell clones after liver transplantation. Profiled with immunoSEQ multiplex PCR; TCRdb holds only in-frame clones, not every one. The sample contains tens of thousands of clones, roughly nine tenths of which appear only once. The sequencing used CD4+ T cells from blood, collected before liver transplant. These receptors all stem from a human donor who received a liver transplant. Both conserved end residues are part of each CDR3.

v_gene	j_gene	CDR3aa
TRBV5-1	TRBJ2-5	CASSLLIGETQYF
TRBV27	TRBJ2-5	CASSLWGRIRGETQYF
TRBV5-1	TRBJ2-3	CASSLSGGRAADTQYF
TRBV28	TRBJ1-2	CASSLDGWRGYTF
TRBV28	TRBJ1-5	CASRQGAQPQHF
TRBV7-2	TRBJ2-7	CASSLMAGAGQGF
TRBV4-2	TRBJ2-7	CASSQVLGSYEQYF
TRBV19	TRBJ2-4	CASGIGVENIQYF
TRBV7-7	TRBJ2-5	CASSLTGGGETQYF
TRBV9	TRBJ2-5	CASSVGGTGEETQYF
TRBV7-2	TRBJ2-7	CASSLVAGEGYEQYF
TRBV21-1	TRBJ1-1	CASGTTRGNTEAFF
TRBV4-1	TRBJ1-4	CASSRRSWGATNEKLFF
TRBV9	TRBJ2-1	CASSVATSYNEQFF
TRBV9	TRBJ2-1	CASSVSSGISYNEQFF
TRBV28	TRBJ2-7	CASRDDSRGTYEQYF
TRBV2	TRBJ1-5	CASNEQYNQPQHF
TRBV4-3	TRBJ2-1	CASSQVSSGNYNEQFF
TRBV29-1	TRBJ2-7	CSVDRPGTGQARLNYEQYF
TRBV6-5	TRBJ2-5	CASTKGTDKYF
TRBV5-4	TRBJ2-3	CASSPPGGGGGTQYF
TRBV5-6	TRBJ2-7	CASSLDGYGEQYF
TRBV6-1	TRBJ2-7	CAAILSGTGGYEQYF